A selection of T cell receptor beta chains follows, all from one sample in a study of cytomegalovirus exposure and HLA in healthy donors. Libraries were prepared by immunoSEQ multiplex PCR; TCRdb keeps only in-frame clonotypes and omits some of them. The table lists 55,000 or so clones, about 80% of them singletons. Sequenced: PBMCs. The receptors come from a man in his fifties in good health and CMV-seronegative. The CDR3 runs from the conserved cysteine through the conserved F or W. The D gene is left open where the match is weak. Rows give clone size only sometimes, using once, few, many, or a class for an expanded clone.

d_gene: .
abundance: .
len: 13
v_gene: TRBV5-4
j_gene: TRBJ2-5
CDR3nt: TGTGCCAGCAGCTTACAATACCAAGAGACCCAGTACTTC
CDR3aa: CASSLQYQETQYF

d_gene: .
abundance: .
len: 15
v_gene: TRBV27
j_gene: TRBJ2-2
CDR3nt: TGTGCCAGCAGTTTAACTCCGGGGGGCGGCGGGGAGCTGTTTTTT
CDR3aa: CASSLTPGGGGELFF

d_gene: .
abundance: once
len: 16
v_gene: TRBV9
j_gene: TRBJ2-5
CDR3nt: TGTGCCAGCAGCCGCGCGATGACGGAGGGCCAAGAGACCCAGTACTTC
CDR3aa: CASSRAMTEGQETQYF

d_gene: TRBD2
abundance: .
len: 20
v_gene: TRBV7-8
j_gene: TRBJ2-5
CDR3nt: TGTGCCAGCAGCTTAGGCGGGGGGCTAGCGGGGGGCCGGGGCCAAGAGACCCAGTACTTC
CDR3aa: CASSLGGGLAGGRGQETQYF

d_gene: .
abundance: .
len: 13
v_gene: TRBV10-2
j_gene: TRBJ2-7
CDR3nt: TGCGCCAGTTCGGACACGAGCTCCTACGAGCAGTACTTC
CDR3aa: CASSDTSSYEQYF

d_gene: .
abundance: .
len: 13
v_gene: TRBV14
j_gene: TRBJ2-1
CDR3nt: TGTGCCAGCAGCCAACTGGTTCAGGATGAGCAGTTCTTC
CDR3aa: CASSQLVQDEQFF

d_gene: .
abundance: .
len: 13
v_gene: TRBV19
j_gene: TRBJ2-5
CDR3nt: TGTGCCAGTAGTATTTTGGCTAGTGAGACCCAGTACTTC
CDR3aa: CASSILASETQYF

d_gene: .
abundance: .
len: 14
v_gene: TRBV7-9
j_gene: TRBJ1-6
CDR3nt: TGTGCCAGCAGCTTCCTAAATAAGAATTCACCCCTCCACTTT
CDR3aa: CASSFLNKNSPLHF

d_gene: TRBD2
abundance: .
len: 16
v_gene: TRBV5-4
j_gene: TRBJ2-5
CDR3nt: TGTGCCAGCAGCTCAGTGACTAGCAGGGATCAAGAGACCCAGTACTTC
CDR3aa: CASSSVTSRDQETQYF

d_gene: TRBD1
abundance: once
len: 14
v_gene: TRBV7-9
j_gene: TRBJ1-1
CDR3nt: TGTGCCAGCAGCTTCGACCGGGACAGGGGGGAAGCTTTCTTT
CDR3aa: CASSFDRDRGEAFF

d_gene: .
abundance: .
len: 16
v_gene: TRBV19
j_gene: TRBJ2-1
CDR3nt: TGTGCCAGTAGTATAGATAGGGGCTTAACCTACAATGAGCAGTTCTTC
CDR3aa: CASSIDRGLTYNEQFF

d_gene: .
abundance: .
len: 14
v_gene: TRBV30
j_gene: TRBJ1-4
CDR3nt: TGTGCCTGGAGTAGTTTCCGGGATAACGAAAAACTGTTTTTT
CDR3aa: CAWSSFRDNEKLFF

d_gene: .
abundance: .
len: 12
v_gene: TRBV27
j_gene: TRBJ2-5
CDR3nt: TGTGCCAGCAGTCCCAGGAGGGAGACCCAGTACTTC
CDR3aa: CASSPRRETQYF

d_gene: TRBD1
abundance: .
len: 16
v_gene: TRBV5-4
j_gene: TRBJ2-1
CDR3nt: TGTGCCAGCAGTCCCGGGGGACAGGGTGCTTACAATGAGCAGTTCTTC
CDR3aa: CASSPGGQGAYNEQFF

d_gene: TRBD1
abundance: once
len: 16
v_gene: TRBV9
j_gene: TRBJ2-2
CDR3nt: TGTGCCAGCAGCTCGTGGACAGGGACGGACACCGGGGAGCTGTTTTTT
CDR3aa: CASSSWTGTDTGELFF

d_gene: .
abundance: .
len: 14
v_gene: TRBV10-1
j_gene: TRBJ2-7
CDR3nt: TGCGCCAGCAGTGCGGCTAGCAGCTCCTACGAGCAGTACTTC
CDR3aa: CASSAASSSYEQYF

d_gene: TRBD2
abundance: .
len: 17
v_gene: TRBV9
j_gene: TRBJ2-3
CDR3nt: TGTGCCAGCAGCGTGGGACTAGCGGGGGGGCCGGTTGGTACGCAGTATTTT
CDR3aa: CASSVGLAGGPVGTQYF

d_gene: .
abundance: once
len: 16
v_gene: TRBV7-7
j_gene: TRBJ2-5
CDR3nt: TGTGCCAGCAGCTTCCGGCAAGGAGGGCTCCAAGAGACCCAGTACTTC
CDR3aa: CASSFRQGGLQETQYF

d_gene: TRBD1
abundance: .
len: 15
v_gene: TRBV2
j_gene: TRBJ1-1
CDR3nt: TGTGCCAGCAGTGAAAGGCTAGCAGGGGGCACTGAAGCTTTCTTT
CDR3aa: CASSERLAGGTEAFF

d_gene: TRBD1
abundance: .
len: 14
v_gene: TRBV6-4
j_gene: TRBJ2-1
CDR3nt: TGTGCCAGCAGGCCGGGACAGGGGGCGCATGAGCAGTTCTTC
CDR3aa: CASRPGQGAHEQFF

d_gene: TRBD2
abundance: few
len: 16
v_gene: TRBV4-2
j_gene: TRBJ2-3
CDR3nt: TGTGCCAGCAGCCAAGAAGCGAGCGGGGGGGCAGATACGCAGTATTTT
CDR3aa: CASSQEASGGADTQYF

d_gene: TRBD2
abundance: .
len: 18
v_gene: TRBV7-8
j_gene: TRBJ2-3
CDR3nt: TGTGCCAGCAGCTTAGGAGGGCTGATGGTTGGGAGGGCAGATACGCAGTATTTT
CDR3aa: CASSLGGLMVGRADTQYF

d_gene: .
abundance: .
len: 11
v_gene: TRBV6-5
j_gene: TRBJ1-3
CDR3nt: TGTGCCAGCAGTTACGCGAACACCATATATTTT
CDR3aa: CASSYANTIYF

d_gene: .
abundance: .
len: 16
v_gene: TRBV19
j_gene: TRBJ1-2
CDR3nt: TGTGCCAGTAGCGGCCTAAGGACGGGAGCTAACTATGGCTACACCTTC
CDR3aa: CASSGLRTGANYGYTF

d_gene: .
abundance: .
len: 15
v_gene: TRBV5-1
j_gene: TRBJ1-1
CDR3nt: TGCGCCAGCAGCTCACTTTGGGGGGTGAACACTGAAGCTTTCTTT
CDR3aa: CASSSLWGVNTEAFF

d_gene: .
abundance: few
len: 14
v_gene: TRBV9
j_gene: TRBJ1-1
CDR3nt: TGTGCCAGCAGCGTAGTTTCGGGATCCACTGAAGCTTTCTTT
CDR3aa: CASSVVSGSTEAFF

d_gene: .
abundance: .
len: 16
v_gene: TRBV9
j_gene: TRBJ1-2
CDR3nt: TGTGCCAGCAGCGCGTCGGGGGGAAGACTTGACTATGGCTACACCTTC
CDR3aa: CASSASGGRLDYGYTF

d_gene: TRBD1
abundance: .
len: 19
v_gene: TRBV28
j_gene: TRBJ2-1
CDR3nt: TGTGCCAGTTCTTCCCGGGACAGGGGGATTTTGGGGTTTTACAATGAGCAGTTCTTC
CDR3aa: CASSSRDRGILGFYNEQFF

d_gene: .
abundance: few
len: 14
v_gene: TRBV18
j_gene: TRBJ1-1
CDR3nt: TGTGCCAGCTCACCACAGACGGAGGCACCGGAAGCTTTCTTT
CDR3aa: CASSPQTEAPEAFF

d_gene: TRBD1
abundance: .
len: 16
v_gene: TRBV10-3
j_gene: TRBJ2-7
CDR3nt: TGTGCCATCAGTGAATCCCTCGGACAGGGGGTTGGCGAGCAGTACTTC
CDR3aa: CAISESLGQGVGEQYF

d_gene: .
abundance: .
len: 13
v_gene: TRBV28
j_gene: TRBJ1-2
CDR3nt: TGTGCCAGCAGTTTTGGGGGCAACTATGGCTACACCTTC
CDR3aa: CASSFGGNYGYTF

d_gene: .
abundance: .
len: 16
v_gene: TRBV9
j_gene: TRBJ2-1
CDR3nt: TGTGCCAGCAGCGTCAACCCCAGGTCCACCTACAATGAGCAGTTCTTC
CDR3aa: CASSVNPRSTYNEQFF

d_gene: .
abundance: few
len: 17
v_gene: TRBV21-1
j_gene: TRBJ1-2
CDR3nt: TGTGCCAGCAGCAAAAAACCGGTTCGCGACAGGGCAAATGGCTACACCTTC
CDR3aa: CASSKKPVRDRANGYTF

d_gene: .
abundance: .
len: 12
v_gene: TRBV6-1
j_gene: TRBJ2-2
CDR3nt: TGTGCCAGCAGTACGGTCACCGGGGAGCTGTTTTTT
CDR3aa: CASSTVTGELFF

d_gene: TRBD1
abundance: once
len: 12
v_gene: TRBV28
j_gene: TRBJ1-2
CDR3nt: TGTGCCAGCAGCACTACAGGACAGGGCGGAGGCTTC
CDR3aa: CASSTTGQGGGF

d_gene: TRBD2
abundance: few
len: 13
v_gene: TRBV4-1
j_gene: TRBJ2-1
CDR3nt: TGCGCCAGCAGCCAAACTAGCGTCGATGAGCAGTTCTTC
CDR3aa: CASSQTSVDEQFF

d_gene: .
abundance: few
len: 15
v_gene: TRBV5-1
j_gene: TRBJ1-6
CDR3nt: TGCGCCAGCAGCCCGGAGGAGGGGATGAATTCACCCCTCCACTTT
CDR3aa: CASSPEEGMNSPLHF

d_gene: .
abundance: .
len: 13
v_gene: TRBV6-1
j_gene: TRBJ1-4
CDR3nt: TGTGCCAGCAGAACAGGAAGTAATGAAAAACTGTTTTTT
CDR3aa: CASRTGSNEKLFF

d_gene: .
abundance: .
len: 15
v_gene: TRBV6-4
j_gene: TRBJ1-1
CDR3nt: TGTGCCAGCAACCCAGGGGAGGGCGAGGACACTGAAGCTTTCTTT
CDR3aa: CASNPGEGEDTEAFF

d_gene: .
abundance: .
len: 12
v_gene: TRBV27
j_gene: TRBJ2-7
CDR3nt: TGTGCCAGCCATTCCCGGGCCTACGAGCAGTACTTC
CDR3aa: CASHSRAYEQYF

d_gene: .
abundance: .
len: 13
v_gene: TRBV15
j_gene: TRBJ1-5
CDR3nt: TGTGCCACCGCGGACAGTAGCAATCAGCCCCAGCATTTT
CDR3aa: CATADSSNQPQHF

d_gene: TRBD1
abundance: .
len: 14
v_gene: TRBV5-4
j_gene: TRBJ1-2
CDR3nt: TGTGCCAGCAACTCAGGGGGACAGCGCTATGGCTACACCTTC
CDR3aa: CASNSGGQRYGYTF

d_gene: .
abundance: .
len: 15
v_gene: TRBV7-9
j_gene: TRBJ2-3
CDR3nt: TGTGCCAGCAGCTTAGGAGTTGCCCCCACAGATACGCAGTATTTT
CDR3aa: CASSLGVAPTDTQYF

d_gene: TRBD1
abundance: .
len: 14
v_gene: TRBV5-1
j_gene: TRBJ2-5
CDR3nt: TGCGCCAGCAGCGGGGGACAGGGGAGCGAGACCCAGTACTTC
CDR3aa: CASSGGQGSETQYF

d_gene: TRBD2
abundance: .
len: 17
v_gene: TRBV5-1
j_gene: TRBJ2-7
CDR3nt: TGCGCCAGCAGTTGGGGTCAGTGGACGGGGGGTATCAACGAGCAGTACTTC
CDR3aa: CASSWGQWTGGINEQYF

d_gene: TRBD1
abundance: .
len: 15
v_gene: TRBV5-1
j_gene: TRBJ2-1
CDR3nt: TGCGCCAGCAGCCACGGACAGGGGACGAACAATGAGCAGTTCTTC
CDR3aa: CASSHGQGTNNEQFF

d_gene: TRBD1
abundance: few
len: 17
v_gene: TRBV28
j_gene: TRBJ2-6
CDR3nt: TGTGCCAGCAGCCCACACGGACAGGGCGTTGGGGCCAACGTCCTGACTTTC
CDR3aa: CASSPHGQGVGANVLTF

d_gene: TRBD2
abundance: once
len: 16
v_gene: TRBV9
j_gene: TRBJ2-2
CDR3nt: TGTGCCAGCAGCGTAGAACTAGCGGGGAACACCGGGGAGCTGTTTTTT
CDR3aa: CASSVELAGNTGELFF